This T cell receptor (beta chain) was retrieved from a study of read filtering for tumor transcriptome and immune sequencing. CDR1 is DFQATT and CDR2 is SNEGSKA in the germline V gene (reference sequence). This CDR3 is 17 amino acids long. With 2 bases clipped from V and 2 bases from J, the junction kept 11 bases outside the gene matches. This clonotype was seen at least ten times. Molecular barcoded adaptors covering alpha/delta and beta/gamma chains were used on roughly 400 ng RNA. Each CDR3 protein is one row after TCRdb ran MiXCR on the reads. The table has some 130,000 distinct CDR3 sequences, 13% seen once.

Sequencing was performed on a population of CD138-negative cells sorted from bone marrow. This chain joins TRBV20-1 and TRBJ2-7; 11 bases agree with TRBD2. The sequence derives from a donor aged 40 or older with multiple myeloma. The CDR3 nucleotides read TGCAGTGCTAGAAAAAACCCAATAGCGGGAGGGACCTACGAGCAGTACTTC. This gives the protein CSARKNPIAGGTYEQYF.